The 25 T cell receptor beta chains presented below share a single source sample, sequenced in a study of identical twins (dated by TCRdb to the mid-2010s). The library was obtained by 5' RACE. The listed sequencing device is Illumina HiSeq 2000. Using fastp trimming at Q25 and MiXCR clonotype assembly, TCRdb reanalyzed the public sequencing data and kept in-frame beta chains. Each CDR3 protein appears once, grouped with its most common genes and DNA. This sample comprises a few hundred thousand distinct CDR3 sequences, 9.6% of them detected only once. The top ten constitute under 3% of the sample. These sequences were also reported in another study, on yellow fever vaccine responses in identical twins.

Sequenced: PBMCs. These receptors originate from a woman younger than 30 in good health.

This clonotype was counted ten times or more. This chain uses TRBV7-2 with TRBJ2-3; no firm D call. V was shortened by 7 bases and J by 7 bases, with 15 bases between the two germline ends. The CDR3 contains 13 residues. In germline, CDR1 is SGHTA, CDR2 FQGNSA. CDR3 sequence: CASTSMSLNTQYF. The CDR3 nucleotides are TGTGCCAGCACCTCTATGAGTTTGAATACGCAGTATTTT.

This clonotype has just a few counts. The rearrangement joins TRBV7-2 to TRBJ2-7; 12 nucleotides line up with TRBD2. The junction had 9 bases not matched to a gene; V was cut back by 5 bases and J by 1 base. The germline V gene encodes CDR1 SGHTA and CDR2 FQGNSA. The CDR3 spans 17 residues. CDR3 coding DNA: TGTGCCAGCAGCCTGCAGGGACTAGCGGGTCGGTCCTACGAGCAGTACTTC. Encoded protein: CASSLQGLAGRSYEQYF.

Ten or more counts support this clonotype. The chain recombines TRBV7-9 with TRBJ2-3; D is possibly TRBD1 (5 bases). Germline values: CDR1 SEHNR, CDR2 FQNEAQ (reference sequence). This CDR3 spans 15 amino acids. The ends were cut back, 0 bases at V and 7 bases at J, with 14 bases in the middle. The DNA for the CDR3 is TGTGCCAGCAGCTTAGCCAAGGGGCCCACGAATACGCAGTATTTT. Its translation is CASSLAKGPTNTQYF. Complete variable domain (other parts from reference TRBV7-9 and TRBJ2-3): DTGVSQNPRHKITKRGQNVTFRCDPISEHNRLYWYRQTLGQGPEFLTYFQNEAQLEKSRLLSDRFSAERPKGSFSTLEIQRTEQGDSAMYLCASSLAKGPTNTQYFGPGTRLTVL.

This clonotype was counted at least ten times. This chain connects TRBV5-1 to TRBJ2-7; D possibly corresponds to TRBD1 (6 bases). Germline loops: CDR1 SGHRS, CDR2 YFSETQ. The germline V and J ends were trimmed by 3 bases and 7 bases, with 11 bases remaining between them. This CDR3 region has 12 residues. CDR3 amino acids: CASSYDRREQYF. CDR3 sequence (DNA): TGCGCCAGCAGCTACGACAGGCGGGAGCAGTACTTC. The whole variable domain, remainder taken from reference TRBV5-1 and TRBJ2-7, is KAGVTQTPRYLIKTRGQQVTLSCSPISGHRSVSWYQQTPGQGLQFLFEYFSETQRNKGNFPGRFSGRQFSNSRSEMNVSTLELGDSALYLCASSYDRREQYFGPGTRLTVT.

A few counts support this clonotype. The chain links TRBV20-1 to TRBJ1-2, with 9 bases fitting TRBD1. Unmatched junction bases numbered 6, after V lost 6 bases and J lost 4 bases. Looked up from germline, CDR1 is DFQATT and CDR2 is SNEGSKA (reference sequence). The CDR3 contains 13 residues. This chain's CDR3 is CSATTGGAYGYTF. The CDR3 DNA is TGCAGTGCAACCACAGGGGGCGCCTATGGCTACACCTTC.

V is TRBV28 and J is TRBJ2-7, with a tentative D call TRBD2 (6 bases). The CDR3 is 13 amino acids. The V end was cut by 2 bases, the J end by 4 bases, with 9 bases between. The germline V gene encodes CDR1 MDHEN and CDR2 SYDVKM. The chain's CDR3 is CASSLKEGYEQYF. CDR3 in DNA: TGTGCCAGCAGTTTAAAGGAGGGTTACGAGCAGTACTTC. Variable domain in full (rest from reference TRBV28 and TRBJ2-7): DVKVTQSSRYLVKRTGEKVFLECVQDMDHENMFWYRQDPGLGLRLIYFSYDVKMKEKGDIPEGYSVSREKKERFSLILESASTNQTSMYLCASSLKEGYEQYFGPGTRLTVT.

The V call is TRBV7-9, the J call TRBJ2-5; D is ambiguous. The CDR3 contains 15 residues. V shed 0 bases and J shed 0 bases, with 8 bases lying between them. Germline V gives CDR1 SEHNR, CDR2 FQNEAQ (reference sequence). CDR3 in amino acids: CASSLAPVDQETQYF. The DNA of the CDR3 is TGTGCCAGCAGCTTAGCGCCCGTGGACCAAGAGACCCAGTACTTC.

V gene TRBV4-1 combines with J gene TRBJ2-1; 8 bases match TRBD1. Germline V gene data show CDR1 as MGHRA and CDR2 as YSYEKL. With 3 bases clipped from V and 5 bases from J, the junction kept 21 bases outside the gene matches. CDR3 length equals 20 residues. CDR3 loop: CASSQGPLAGGPSFHNEQFF. The DNA for the CDR3 is TGCGCCAGCAGCCAGGGGCCTTTGGCAGGGGGCCCTAGCTTCCACAATGAGCAGTTCTTC.

This clonotype was picked up a small number of times. The genes are TRBV6-1 and TRBJ1-1; 10 bases fit TRBD1. In germline, CDR1 is MNHNS, CDR2 SASEGT. The CDR3 covers 17 residues. Trimming took 4 bases from V and 4 from J; bases not matched to a gene: 12. The CDR3, as DNA: TGTGCCAGCAGTGCCCGGGACAGGGGCCCTATTAGCACTGAAGCTTTCTTT. Its translation is CASSARDRGPISTEAFF.

The chain uses TRBV4-2 and TRBJ2-3; D is perhaps TRBD1 or TRBD2 (5 bases each). Germline V gives CDR1 LGHNA, CDR2 YNFKEQ. The CDR3 length is 15 residues. Trimming took off 2 bases at V and 4 bases at J, with 13 bases between the two ends. This chain's CDR3 is CASSQRDAGPDTQYF. The CDR3 bases are TGTGCCAGCAGCCAAAGGGACGCCGGGCCAGATACGCAGTATTTT.

There are a few counts of this clonotype. The V call is TRBV27, the J call TRBJ2-7; D is unresolved. The CDR3 has 14 amino acids. The V and J ends lost 0 bases and 2 bases respectively, with 8 bases between them. Looked up from germline, CDR1 is MNHEY and CDR2 is SMNVEV (reference sequence). The CDR3 region has the DNA TGTGCCAGCAGTTTATCAGGGTATCCCTACGAGCAGTACTTC. Encoded protein: CASSLSGYPYEQYF.

V and J are TRBV4-3 and TRBJ2-1, with D possibly called TRBD1 or TRBD2 (5 bases each). The V end lost 0 bases, the J end lost 3 bases, and 9 bases lay between the germline ends. This CDR3 region has 15 residues. CDR1 is LGHNA, CDR2 YSLEER, per germline. DNA for the CDR3: TGCGCCAGCAGCCAAGAATGGGGGAACTACAATGAGCAGTTCTTC. This sequence encodes CASSQEWGNYNEQFF.

A few counts support this clonotype. The chain has TRBV29-1 and TRBJ2-2, with D unresolved. Germline V CDR1 and CDR2: SQVTM, ANQGSEA. The CDR3 covers 12 residues. Trimming removed 0 bases at V and 6 bases at J, with 5 bases between. Here the CDR3 DNA reads TGCAGCGTTGAAGATCGACCCGGGGAGCTGTTTTTT. It is translated as CSVEDRPGELFF.

CDR3 in DNA: TGTGCCAGCAGTGAGAGACTAGCGGGAGAAGACAATGAGCAGTTCTTC. Protein product: CASSERLAGEDNEQFF. The chain employs TRBV2 and TRBJ2-1; the match to TRBD2 covers 12 bases. The germline CDR1 and CDR2 sequences are SNHLY and FYNNEI. There are 16 residues in the CDR3. V shed 3 bases, J shed 5 bases, and the junction held 5 bases outside the gene matches.

The rearrangement uses TRBV27 and TRBJ2-3; the match to TRBD2 covers 9 bases. With 5 bases clipped from V and 2 bases from J, the junction kept 11 bases outside the gene matches. The CDR3 has 17 residues. Per germline, CDR1 MNHEY and CDR2 SMNVEV (reference sequence). The CDR3 DNA reads as TGTGCCAGCAGTCCCCGAGGGGGCGGGGGGGCCACAGATACGCAGTATTTT. Translating it yields CASSPRGGGGATDTQYF.

The chain has TRBV4-3 and TRBJ2-1, with a possible D match to TRBD1 (6 bases). V lost 2 bases and J 4 bases, leaving 15 bases between the germline ends. This CDR3 is 16 amino acids long. Germline values: CDR1 LGHNA, CDR2 YSLEER. The DNA for the CDR3 is TGCGCCAGCAGCCAATCCATCGGGACAAGATACAATGAGCAGTTCTTC. It yields the protein CASSQSIGTRYNEQFF.

This clonotype was counted between two and nine times. This chain links TRBV14 with TRBJ1-6; D gene ambiguous. The length of the CDR3 is 13 residues. V was shortened by 7 bases and J by 7 bases, with 11 bases between the two germline ends. Germline V CDR1 and CDR2: SGHDN, FVKESK. The CDR3 protein is CASKKGVNSPLHF. The CDR3 region has the DNA TGTGCCAGCAAGAAGGGTGTGAATTCACCCCTCCACTTT.

Only a few counts were recorded for this clonotype. This chain uses TRBV7-9 with TRBJ1-1; no clear D gene. The CDR3 runs to 15 residues. Trimming left V 1 base short and J 5 bases short, with 14 bases between. Germline loops: CDR1 SEHNR, CDR2 FQNEAQ (reference sequence). DNA of the CDR3: TGTGCCAGCAGCTTAGGGGCCGGTTTGGGAACTGAAGCTTTCTTT. As protein: CASSLGAGLGTEAFF.

The chain employs TRBV15 and TRBJ2-7, with TRBD2 matching 7 bases. With 5 bases clipped from V and 1 base from J, the junction kept 5 bases outside the gene matches. This CDR3 has 14 residues. Germline-derived CDR1 and CDR2 are LNHNV and YYDKDF (reference sequence). This CDR3 reads CATSLGAGSYEQYF. The CDR3 DNA is TGTGCCACCAGCTTGGGAGCGGGATCCTACGAGCAGTACTTC.

This clonotype was counted many times. The CDR3 protein is CASSWTGGMNTEAFF. In nucleotides, the CDR3 is TGCGCCAGCAGCTGGACAGGGGGCATGAACACTGAAGCTTTCTTT. J is TRBJ1-1 and V is TRBV5-1, with TRBD1 matching 11 bases. This CDR3 spans 15 amino acids. J was trimmed by 0 bases and V by 3 bases; bases with no gene match: 1. CDR1 SGHRS and CDR2 YFSETQ come from the germline V gene.

The chain employs TRBV3-1 and TRBJ2-2, with 13 bases matching TRBD2. Per germline, CDR1 LGHDT and CDR2 YNNKEL (reference sequence). The CDR3 extends over 21 amino acids. V lost 2 bases and J lost 4; bases outside the gene matches: 16. The CDR3 sequence is CASSQRPGTSGVPGRTGELFF. The DNA for the CDR3 is TGTGCCAGCAGCCAACGCCCGGGGACTAGCGGGGTCCCGGGGCGCACCGGGGAGCTGTTTTTT.

This rearrangement joins TRBV7-9 to TRBJ2-5, with D tentatively TRBD1 or TRBD2 (5 bases each). Germline V gives CDR1 SEHNR, CDR2 FQNEAQ (reference sequence). The CDR3 contains 15 residues. The V and J ends lost 5 bases and 5 bases respectively, with 18 bases between them. The chain's CDR3 is CASSRWTGAEETQYF. CDR3 DNA: TGTGCCAGCAGCCGCTGGACTGGGGCCGAGGAGACCCAGTACTTC. The full variable domain, completed using reference TRBV7-9 and TRBJ2-5, is DTGVSQNPRHKITKRGQNVTFRCDPISEHNRLYWYRQTLGQGPEFLTYFQNEAQLEKSRLLSDRFSAERPKGSFSTLEIQRTEQGDSAMYLCASSRWTGAEETQYFGPGTRLLVL.

This clonotype came up many times. This rearrangement joins TRBV6-2 or TRBV6-3 to TRBJ1-1, with D tentatively TRBD1 (5 bases). Trimming cost V 2 bases and J 0 bases, with 16 bases left between them. The CDR3 runs 17 residues. Germline V lookup: CDR1 MNHEY, CDR2 SVGEGT. The CDR3 DNA follows: TGTGCCAGCAGTTACGGAGCAGGGTATGGATTGAACACTGAAGCTTTCTTT. Translated, it gives CASSYGAGYGLNTEAFF.

Only a few counts were recorded for this clonotype. This sequence joins TRBV29-1 and TRBJ2-5; tentatively, D is TRBD1 or TRBD2 (5 bases each). The CDR3 totals 15 residues. In germline, CDR1 is SQVTM, CDR2 ANQGSEA. With 5 bases removed from V and 4 bases from J, the gap between germline ends came to 20 bases. This CDR3 reads CSVPRDEGLPETQYF. The CDR3 bases are TGCAGCGTTCCCCGGGACGAAGGGCTCCCAGAGACCCAGTACTTC.

In this sample, this clonotype turned up many times. This chain connects TRBV5-1 to TRBJ2-1; no reliable D call. CDR3 length equals 17 residues. Germline V gene data show CDR1 as SGHRS and CDR2 as YFSETQ. With 6 bases removed from V and 9 bases from J, the gap between germline ends came to 28 bases. DNA of the CDR3: TGCGCCAGCAAAACTGCTCCCCAAAACCTACAGTATGGTGAGCAGTTCTTC. This gives the protein CASKTAPQNLQYGEQFF. Full variable domain (missing parts from reference TRBV5-1 and TRBJ2-1): KAGVTQTPRYLIKTRGQQVTLSCSPISGHRSVSWYQQTPGQGLQFLFEYFSETQRNKGNFPGRFSGRQFSNSRSEMNVSTLELGDSALYLCASKTAPQNLQYGEQFFGPGTRLTVL.